This T cell receptor beta chain was sequenced in a study of post-analysis software for immune sequencing data. Study results and caveats: Comparison of patients with controls showed five TRBV segments more frequent in patients, TRBV5-6, TRBV5-1 and TRBV20-1 among them.

cDNA libraries for TCR beta contained unique molecular identifiers. TCRdb passed the PCR reads through MiXCR, listing each CDR3 protein once. This table has about 770,000 distinct CDR3 sequences, 35% to 55% appearing once. As for this clonotype: As yet, its antigen is unknown.

CDR1 and CDR2 (germline): MNHNS, SASEGT. CDR3 length equals 19 residues. Sequenced: blood. This chain uses TRBV6-1 with TRBJ2-5; 13 bases align to TRBD2. Matching the DNA end better, TRBJ2-7 makes the J call doubtful. The clonotype originates from a girl between 5 and 17 years old with multiple sclerosis. CDR3 loop: CASSDHRAPGLAGSYEQYF. The CDR3 nucleotides read TGTGCCAGCAGTGATCACAGGGCACCGGGACTAGCGGGATCCTACGAGCAGTACTTC.